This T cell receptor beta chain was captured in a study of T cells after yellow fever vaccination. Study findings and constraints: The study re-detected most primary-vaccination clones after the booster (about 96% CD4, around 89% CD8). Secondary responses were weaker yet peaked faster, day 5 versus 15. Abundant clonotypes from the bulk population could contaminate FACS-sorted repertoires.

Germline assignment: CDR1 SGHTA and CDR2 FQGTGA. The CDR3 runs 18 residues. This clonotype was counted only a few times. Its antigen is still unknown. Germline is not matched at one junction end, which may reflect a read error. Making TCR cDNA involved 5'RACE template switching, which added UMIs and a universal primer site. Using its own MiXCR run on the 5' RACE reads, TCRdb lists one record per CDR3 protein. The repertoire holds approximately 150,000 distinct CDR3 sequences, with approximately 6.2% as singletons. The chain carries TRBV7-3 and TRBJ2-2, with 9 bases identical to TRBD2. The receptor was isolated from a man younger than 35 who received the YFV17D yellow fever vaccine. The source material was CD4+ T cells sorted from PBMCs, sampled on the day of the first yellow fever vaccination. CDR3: CASSLVGIGLAKTGELFF. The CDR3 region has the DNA TGTGCCAGCAGCTTAGTCGGGATAGGACTAGCGAAAACCGGGGAGCTGTTTTTT.